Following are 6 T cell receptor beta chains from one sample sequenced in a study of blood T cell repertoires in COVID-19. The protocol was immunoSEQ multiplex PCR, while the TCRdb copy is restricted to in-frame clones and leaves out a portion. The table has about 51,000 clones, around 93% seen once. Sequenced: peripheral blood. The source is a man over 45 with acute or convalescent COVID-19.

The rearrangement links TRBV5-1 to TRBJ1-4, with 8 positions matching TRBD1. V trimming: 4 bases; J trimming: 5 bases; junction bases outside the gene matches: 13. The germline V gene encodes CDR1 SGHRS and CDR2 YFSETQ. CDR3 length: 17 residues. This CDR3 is CASSPGVAWTGNEKLFF. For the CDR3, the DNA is TGCGCCAGCAGCCCTGGCGTCGCTTGGACAGGGAATGAAAAACTGTTTTTT.

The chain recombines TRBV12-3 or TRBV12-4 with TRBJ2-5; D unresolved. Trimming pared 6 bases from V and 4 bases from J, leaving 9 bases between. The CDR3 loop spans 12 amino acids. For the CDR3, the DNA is TGTGCCAGCAGCCCCCCGCGAGAGACCCAGTACTTC. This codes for CASSPPRETQYF.

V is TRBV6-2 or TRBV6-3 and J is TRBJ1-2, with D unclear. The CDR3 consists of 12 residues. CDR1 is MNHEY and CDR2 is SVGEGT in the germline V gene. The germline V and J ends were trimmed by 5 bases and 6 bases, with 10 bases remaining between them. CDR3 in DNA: TGTGCCAGCAGTAATGGAGGCAATGGCTACACCTTC. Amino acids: CASSNGGNGYTF.

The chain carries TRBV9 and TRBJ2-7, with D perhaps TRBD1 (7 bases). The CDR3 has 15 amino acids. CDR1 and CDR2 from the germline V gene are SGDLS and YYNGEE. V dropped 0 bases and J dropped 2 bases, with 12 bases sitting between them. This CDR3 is CASSVGGGTAYEQYF. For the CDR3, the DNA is TGTGCCAGCAGCGTAGGCGGAGGGACAGCCTACGAGCAGTACTTC.

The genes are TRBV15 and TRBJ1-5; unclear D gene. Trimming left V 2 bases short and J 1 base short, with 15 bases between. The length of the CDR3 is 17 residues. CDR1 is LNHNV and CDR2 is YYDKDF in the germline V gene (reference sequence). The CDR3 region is CATSRNPRDRSNQPQHF. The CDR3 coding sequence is TGTGCCACCAGCAGAAATCCCCGGGATAGGAGCAATCAGCCCCAGCATTTT.

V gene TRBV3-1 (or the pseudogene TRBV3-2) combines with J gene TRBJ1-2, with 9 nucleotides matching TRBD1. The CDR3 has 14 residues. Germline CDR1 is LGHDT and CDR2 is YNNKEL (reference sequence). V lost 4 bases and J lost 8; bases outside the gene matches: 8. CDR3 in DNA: TGTGCCAGCAGCCCCATGGACAGGGGCGGAGGCTACACCTTC. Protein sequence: CASSPMDRGGGYTF.